What follows are 31 T cell receptor beta chains derived from one specimen sequenced in a study of blood T cell repertoires in COVID-19. TCRdb keeps only in-frame clones here, not all; method: immunoSEQ multiplex PCR. The table includes roughly 140,000 clones, approximately 82% detected once. Sequencing used peripheral blood. Every receptor here comes from a woman between 50 and 59 years old with acute or convalescent COVID-19.

J is TRBJ2-3 and V is TRBV11-2; the D gene is possibly TRBD2 (6 bases). Deletions cut 0 bases from V and 6 bases from J, with 7 bases between. CDR1 and CDR2 from the germline V gene are SGHAT and FQNNGV. CDR3 length equals 13 residues. The CDR3 coding sequence is TGTGCCAGCAGCTTAGATCGGGGGGATACGCAGTATTTT. It encodes CASSLDRGDTQYF.

The chain joins TRBV27 to TRBJ2-5, with D possibly TRBD2 on 6 matching bases. V was pared by 5 bases and J by 1 base, with 11 bases between. CDR3 length: 14 residues. Germline CDR1 and CDR2: MNHEY and SMNVEV (reference sequence). DNA of the CDR3: TGTGCCAGCAGTGGGAGCGGGTTCCAAGAGACCCAGTACTTC. The encoded protein is CASSGSGFQETQYF.

V and J are TRBV6-2 or TRBV6-3 and TRBJ2-7; weak D call: TRBD2 (5 bases). Trimming stripped 0 bases from V and 6 bases from J, with 15 bases between. This CDR3 spans 15 amino acids. Germline CDR1 reads MNHEY; CDR2 reads SVGEGT. The CDR3 DNA sequence: TGTGCCAGCAGTTACTCGTTGACTGGTGGAGGCGAGCAGTACTTC. Its protein is CASSYSLTGGGEQYF.

The V and J genes are TRBV6-5 and TRBJ1-6, with D tentatively TRBD1 (5 bases). CDR3 length: 14 residues. V lost 7 bases, J lost 10 bases, and 17 bases lay in between. The germline V gene encodes CDR1 MNHEY and CDR2 SVGAGI. This CDR3 reads CASTGVRGPSPLHF. The CDR3 coding sequence is TGTGCCAGCACGGGGGTCCGGGGTCCCTCACCCCTCCACTTT.

In nucleotides, the CDR3 is TGCGCCAGCAGCAGCGTCTACAATGAGCAGTTCTTC. This translates into CASSSVYNEQFF. V and J are TRBV5-1 and TRBJ2-1, with D unresolved. The CDR3 totals 12 residues. Germline assignment: CDR1 SGHRS and CDR2 YFSETQ. V was pared by 4 bases and J by 3 bases, with 5 bases between.

The chain uses TRBV10-3 and TRBJ1-1, with D unclear. Germline-derived CDR1 and CDR2 are ENHRY and SYGVKD. The CDR3 extends over 11 amino acids. V lost 2 bases, J lost 6 bases, and 4 bases lay in between. The CDR3 loop reads CAISEDSEAFF. As DNA, the CDR3 is TGTGCCATCAGTGAGGACTCTGAAGCTTTCTTT.

V and J are TRBV7-2 and TRBJ2-3, with TRBD2 matching over 8 bases. Germline V gives CDR1 SGHTA, CDR2 FQGNSA. This CDR3 comprises 12 residues. Losses at the gene ends were 5 bases for V and 10 bases for J; bases not matched to a gene: 5. CDR3 sequence: CASSIGLASQYF. For the CDR3, the DNA is TGTGCCAGCAGCATTGGACTAGCATCGCAGTATTTT.

The J gene is TRBJ1-5, the V gene TRBV7-2; D may be TRBD1 (6 bases). Germline CDR1 and CDR2: SGHTA and FQGNSA. CDR3 size: 14 residues. Trimming shortened V by 4 bases and J by 7 bases, and 14 bases separated the two germline ends. CDR3 in DNA: TGTGCCAGCAGCTCTCTGGGGGCAGGGCAGCCCCAGCATTTT. It specifies CASSSLGAGQPQHF.

The chain carries TRBV19 and TRBJ1-6; D possibly corresponds to TRBD1 (5 bases). From germline, CDR1 is LNHDA and CDR2 SQIVND (reference sequence). Between the trimmed V and J ends, which lost 4 bases and 7 bases, there was a span of 11 bases. The length of the CDR3 is 14 residues. CDR3 loop: CASSTTVRNSPLHF. CDR3 coding DNA: TGTGCCAGTAGTACGACAGTCCGGAATTCACCCCTCCACTTT.

The chain uses TRBV7-8 and TRBJ1-5; 7 nucleotides match TRBD1. Unmatched junction bases numbered 3, after V lost 2 bases and J lost 5 bases. CDR1 and CDR2 (germline): SGHVS, FQNEAQ. The CDR3 loop spans 14 amino acids. The CDR3 DNA reads as TGTGCCAGCAGCTTACGACAGGGCGATCAGCCCCAGCATTTT. Translating gives CASSLRQGDQPQHF.

DNA for the CDR3: TGTGCCAGCAGCCAAGATAGGGGATTTCAGTACTTC. It yields the protein CASSQDRGFQYF. The J gene is TRBJ2-7, the V gene TRBV4-2, with a weak D call TRBD1 (5 bases). The CDR3 is made up of 12 amino acids. The germline V and J ends were trimmed by 0 bases and 10 bases, with 10 bases remaining between them. Germline assignment: CDR1 LGHNA and CDR2 YNFKEQ.

The count of this clone is one. The V call is TRBV15, the J call TRBJ2-1; 8 bases are a match to TRBD2. Germline CDR1 and CDR2: LNHNV and YYDKDF (reference sequence). The CDR3 is 16 amino acids. The ends lost 3 bases at V and 7 bases at J; junction bases unmatched: 11. The CDR3 spells CATSRGAGGRSNEQFF. The DNA of the CDR3 is TGTGCCACCAGCAGGGGGGCGGGCGGGAGGTCTAATGAGCAGTTCTTC.

CDR3 DNA sequence: TGTGCCAGTAAGAAAACGACAGGGGACAATCAGCCCCAGCATTTT. Translating it yields CASKKTTGDNQPQHF. The chain links TRBV19 to TRBJ1-5; 8 nucleotides align to TRBD1. The J segment lost 3 bases and the V segment lost 7 bases, leaving 8 bases of the junction unmatched. CDR1 LNHDA and CDR2 SQIVND come from the germline V gene (reference sequence). CDR3 length: 15 amino acids.

The CDR3: CASSHRRTGYTGELFF. CDR3 DNA: TGTGCCAGCAGCCATCGTAGGACAGGGTACACCGGGGAGCTGTTTTTT. The chain has TRBV5-4 and TRBJ2-2, with 8 nucleotides matching TRBD1. V lost 4 bases, J lost 3 bases, and 8 bases stayed unmatched. The length of the CDR3 is 16 residues. Looked up from germline, CDR1 is SGHNT and CDR2 is YYREEE (reference sequence).

The genes are TRBV28 and TRBJ1-3; D gene ambiguous. This CDR3 has 14 amino acids. From germline, CDR1 is MDHEN and CDR2 SYDVKM. The V end was cut by 6 bases, the J end by 0 bases, with 9 bases between. The CDR3 DNA reads as TGTGCCAGCAGAGAACCGAGCTCTGGAAACACCATATATTTT. This sequence encodes CASREPSSGNTIYF.

The chain combines TRBV10-2 with TRBJ2-7; no clear D. Germline V gene sequence: CDR1 WSHSY, CDR2 SAAADI. V was cut by 6 bases and J by 0 bases, with 3 bases left in between. There are 11 residues in the CDR3. The CDR3: CASRLSYEQYF. Here the CDR3 DNA reads TGCGCCAGCAGACTCTCCTACGAGCAGTACTTC.

This CDR3 reads CASSEQGDIQYF. The CDR3 coding sequence is TGCGCCAGCAGCGAACAAGGAGACATTCAGTACTTC. The J gene is TRBJ2-4, the V gene TRBV5-1; D gene uncertain. The germline CDR1 and CDR2 sequences are SGHRS and YFSETQ. With 4 bases removed from V and 8 bases from J, the gap between germline ends came to 10 bases. The CDR3 consists of 12 residues. Variable domain in full (rest from reference TRBV5-1 and TRBJ2-4): KAGVTQTPRYLIKTRGQQVTLSCSPISGHRSVSWYQQTPGQGLQFLFEYFSETQRNKGNFPGRFSGRQFSNSRSEMNVSTLELGDSALYLCASSEQGDIQYFGAGTRLSVL.

The J gene is TRBJ2-3, the V gene TRBV7-2, with 9 bases that match TRBD1. The CDR3 covers 14 residues. Germline CDR1 and CDR2: SGHTA and FQGNSA. With 4 bases clipped from V and 8 bases from J, the junction kept 7 bases outside the gene matches. CDR3 amino acids: CASSSPTGGGTQYF. The CDR3 bases are TGTGCCAGCAGCTCTCCTACAGGGGGCGGTACGCAGTATTTT.

The chain joins TRBV10-3 to TRBJ1-3; 8 positions match TRBD1. This CDR3 is 14 amino acids long. V lost 10 bases to trimming and J lost 0 bases; unmatched junction nucleotides: 5. The V gene's germline CDR1 is ENHRY and CDR2 SYGVKD. The CDR3 DNA reads TGTGCCACACAGGGGGACCTCTCTGGAAACACCATATATTTT. It specifies CATQGDLSGNTIYF.

This clone appeared a single time. This chain uses TRBV19 with TRBJ1-5, with D maybe TRBD1 (5 bases). CDR3 length: 16 residues. V was trimmed by 4 bases and J by 2 bases, leaving 15 bases between them. Germline V gene lookup returns CDR1 LNHDA and CDR2 SQIVND (reference sequence). The CDR3: CASSTITGRGNQPQHF. The CDR3 DNA follows: TGTGCCAGTAGTACGATAACCGGCAGGGGCAATCAGCCCCAGCATTTT.

This clone was recorded only once. The CDR3 loop is CASSQDTENQPQHF. CDR3 coding DNA: TGTGCCAGCAGCCAAGACACAGAGAATCAGCCCCAGCATTTT. The chain is built from TRBV3-1 (or the pseudogene TRBV3-2) and TRBJ1-5, with no clear D. The V end was cut by 0 bases, the J end by 4 bases, with 7 bases between. In germline, CDR1 is LGHDT, CDR2 YNNKEL (reference sequence). This CDR3 region has 14 residues.

Comments on this clone: Other nucleotide sequences from this sample produce the same CDR3. The genes are TRBV18 and TRBJ2-3, with D possibly matching TRBD1 (5 bases). CDR1 and CDR2 (germline): KGHSH, LQKENI. Trimming removed 3 bases from V and 5 bases from J, with 9 bases in between. This CDR3 has 13 amino acids. Here the CDR3 reads CASSPRTGDTQYF. As DNA, the CDR3 is TGTGCCAGCTCACCCCGTACAGGAGATACGCAGTATTTT.

This rearrangement joins TRBV11-2 to TRBJ2-1; 12 bases align to TRBD2. CDR1 SGHAT and CDR2 FQNNGV come from the germline V gene. The ends lost 5 bases at V and 4 bases at J; junction bases unmatched: 9. This CDR3 spans 17 amino acids. The CDR3 DNA sequence: TGTGCCAGCAGCCAAACTCTAGCGGGGGGGTTTTACAATGAGCAGTTCTTC. It codes for CASSQTLAGGFYNEQFF.

Worth noting for this clone: Distinct nucleotide sequences in the sample also encode this CDR3. The V call is TRBV9, the J call TRBJ1-5; D gene uncertain. CDR3 length: 14 amino acids. Germline lookup yields CDR1 SGDLS and CDR2 YYNGEE. Trimming took 0 bases from V and 0 from J, leaving 4 bases between them. This CDR3 is CASSVDGSNQPQHF. As DNA, the CDR3 is TGTGCCAGCAGCGTAGACGGTAGCAATCAGCCCCAGCATTTT.

The chain has TRBV28 and TRBJ2-1, with D perhaps TRBD1 (8 bases). This CDR3 comprises 15 residues. Germline assignment: CDR1 MDHEN and CDR2 SYDVKM. The V and J ends lost 6 bases and 7 bases respectively, with 19 bases between them. The CDR3 region has the DNA TGTGCCAGCAGGTCGGGGGGACAGGATGAAAATGAGCAGTTCTTC. This sequence encodes CASRSGGQDENEQFF.

This chain connects TRBV4-3 to TRBJ2-7; D is perhaps TRBD1 (5 bases). Germline values: CDR1 LGHNA, CDR2 YSLEER. Trimming took off 1 base at V and 2 bases at J, with 12 bases between the two ends. The length of the CDR3 is 15 residues. Written as DNA, the CDR3 is TGCGCCAGCAGCCAAGTGATAGGGGCCACCTACGAGCAGTACTTC. This encodes CASSQVIGATYEQYF.

The V gene is TRBV19, the J gene TRBJ2-7, with a possible D match to TRBD2 (5 bases). CDR1 is LNHDA and CDR2 is SQIVND in the germline V gene (reference sequence). The V end lost 11 bases, the J end lost 2 bases, and 16 bases lay between the germline ends. The CDR3 is 13 amino acids. The CDR3 DNA sequence: TGTGCCTCAAAGGGCGAGCGGACCTACGAGCAGTACTTC. This sequence encodes CASKGERTYEQYF. The entire variable domain, with the rest obtained from reference TRBV19 and TRBJ2-7, is as follows: DGGITQSPKYLFRKEGQNVTLSCEQNLNHDAMYWYRQDPGQGLRLIYYSQIVNDFQKGDIAEGYSVSREKKESFPLTVTSAQKNPTAFYLCASKGERTYEQYFGPGTRLTVT.

The chain joins TRBV28 to TRBJ2-7; D may be TRBD2 (8 bases). Germline V CDR1 and CDR2: MDHEN, SYDVKM. The CDR3 covers 16 residues. V was shortened by 8 bases and J by 6 bases, with 26 bases between the two germline ends. CDR3 coding DNA: TGTGCCAGCGCCGACAGGGTCGGGGCGGGAGGTTTCGAGCAGTACTTC. Its protein is CASADRVGAGGFEQYF.

The chain couples TRBV19 to TRBJ1-5; 9 nucleotides match TRBD1. This CDR3 is 15 amino acids long. CDR1 and CDR2 from the germline V gene are LNHDA and SQIVND (reference sequence). V gave up 6 bases and J gave up 2 bases; unmatched junction bases: 5. In nucleotides, the CDR3 is TGTGCCAGTAGAATGGACAGGGGCGGCAATCAGCCCCAGCATTTT. Protein product: CASRMDRGGNQPQHF.

The chain has TRBV6-5 and TRBJ2-4; possibly TRBD2 for D (5 bases). The germline gives CDR1 MNHEY, CDR2 SVGAGI. The length of the CDR3 is 13 residues. The V gene lost 0 bases and the J gene lost 8 bases, with 8 bases spanning the gap. The CDR3 loop is CASSYSERDIQYF. The CDR3 DNA is TGTGCCAGCAGTTACTCGGAGAGGGACATTCAGTACTTC.

To note about this clone: One end of the junction does not line up with germline, which may come from a read error. The chain carries TRBV6-2 or TRBV6-3 and TRBJ2-7, with 7 nucleotides matching TRBD2. Germline V gene data show CDR1 as MNHEY and CDR2 as SVGEGT. The CDR3 has 16 amino acids. The CDR3 nucleotides are TGTGCCAGCAGTTACTCGAATGGCGGGAGCCCCTACGGGCAGTACTTC. Translation gives CASSYSNGGSPYGQYF.